These 29 T cell receptor beta chains were all obtained from the same sample, sequenced in a study of PD-1 blockade in classical Hodgkin lymphoma. The assay was immunoSEQ multiplex PCR, and TCRdb's table has in-frame clones only and misses some. In the table there are 5,500 to 7,000 clones, over 65% of which are singletons. All patients relapsed after autologous stem cell transplantation, and brentuximab vedotin exposure varied. CD8+ T cell isolation from thawed PBMCs was performed by magnetic negative selection. The specimen comprised CD8+ T cells from blood, sampled at baseline. The receptors shown here come from a human donor with classical Hodgkin lymphoma.

The rearrangement joins TRBV9 to TRBJ2-3, with no clear D. From germline, CDR1 is SGDLS and CDR2 YYNGEE. V was trimmed by 4 bases and J by 0 bases, leaving 15 bases between them. The CDR3 consists of 16 residues. CDR3 sequence (DNA): TGTGCCAGCAGCCCAGCAGTCAGTACTAGCACAGATACGCAGTATTTT. It codes for CASSPAVSTSTDTQYF.

This clone was recorded once. The chain combines TRBV12-5 with TRBJ2-3, with D possibly being TRBD1 (6 bases). This CDR3 is 18 amino acids long. Germline CDR1 LGHNT, CDR2 FRNRAP. The V end lost 0 bases, the J end lost 3 bases, and 19 bases lay between the germline ends. This CDR3 is CASGLVGAGRGLTDTQYF. CDR3 in DNA: TGTGCTAGTGGTTTGGTTGGGGCGGGCAGGGGCCTGACAGATACGCAGTATTTT.

The chain carries TRBV6-6 and TRBJ2-7, with a tentative D call TRBD2 (6 bases). Trimming took 6 bases from V and 4 from J, leaving 16 bases between them. The CDR3 covers 14 residues. Germline lookup yields CDR1 MNHNY and CDR2 SVGAGI (reference sequence). This CDR3 is CASSNKGLKYEQYF. The CDR3 nucleotides are TGTGCCAGCAGCAACAAGGGACTCAAATACGAGCAGTACTTC.

The J gene is TRBJ2-5, the V gene TRBV9; D may be TRBD2 (5 bases). The CDR3 covers 14 residues. Germline V gene sequence: CDR1 SGDLS, CDR2 YYNGEE. The V gene lost 6 bases and the J gene lost 2 bases, with 14 bases spanning the gap. In nucleotides, the CDR3 is TGTGCCAGCACCCCCGAGAGCGGACAAGAGACCCAGTACTTC. As protein: CASTPESGQETQYF.

V usage is TRBV4-1 and J usage is TRBJ1-5; TRBD1 agrees at 10 bases. Unmatched junction bases numbered 7, after V lost 1 base and J lost 4 bases. This CDR3 contains 17 residues. Germline V gene data show CDR1 as MGHRA and CDR2 as YSYEKL. CDR3 protein: CASSQGSGTGANQPQHF. The CDR3 DNA follows: TGCGCCAGCAGCCAAGGCTCCGGGACAGGGGCGAATCAGCCCCAGCATTTT.

The chain has TRBV10-1 and TRBJ1-3; TRBD1 aligns across 7 bases. J was trimmed by 0 bases and V by 6 bases; bases with no gene match: 5. This CDR3 spans 15 amino acids. CDR1 WNHNN and CDR2 SYGVQD come from the germline V gene (reference sequence). The CDR3 spells CASSQRDSSGNTIYF. The CDR3 region has the DNA TGCGCCAGCAGCCAAAGGGACAGCTCTGGAAACACCATATATTTT.

The chain carries TRBV28 and TRBJ2-1, with D tentatively TRBD1 (6 bases). V lost 2 bases and J 3 bases, leaving 17 bases between the germline ends. The CDR3 is made up of 17 amino acids. The V gene's germline CDR1 is MDHEN and CDR2 SYDVKM. The CDR3 region has the DNA TGTGCCAGCAGTTTACTGGGTGGGGGCCCCTACTACAATGAGCAGTTCTTC. This translates into CASSLLGGGPYYNEQFF.

This clone was counted between two and nine times. The CDR3 DNA sequence: TGTGCCAGTAGTATAGCGACAGGGGAGGGCTACGAGCAGTACTTC. The encoded protein is CASSIATGEGYEQYF. This sequence joins TRBV19 and TRBJ2-7; perhaps TRBD1 as D (8 bases). The V gene lost 1 base and the J gene lost 3 bases, with 13 bases spanning the gap. The CDR3 length is 15 residues. Germline CDR1 and CDR2: LNHDA and SQIVND (reference sequence).

The chain uses TRBV30 and TRBJ1-5; perhaps TRBD1 as D (5 bases). CDR3 length: 14 residues. Germline values: CDR1 GTSNPN, CDR2 SVGIG (reference sequence). Trimming removed 2 bases from V and 2 bases from J, with 10 bases in between. The CDR3 sequence: CAWSPVGGNQPQHF. The CDR3 DNA sequence: TGTGCCTGGAGTCCCGTGGGGGGCAATCAGCCCCAGCATTTT.

The chain's CDR3 is CASSAQVGVFYGYTF. In nucleotides, the CDR3 is TGTGCCAGCAGCGCCCAGGTTGGGGTGTTCTATGGCTACACCTTC. J is TRBJ1-2 and V is TRBV9; D is undetermined. Trimming took off 3 bases at V and 4 bases at J, with 16 bases between the two ends. The CDR3 contains 15 residues. In germline, CDR1 is SGDLS, CDR2 YYNGEE.

The CDR3 here is CASKNESGGAMNEQFF. The CDR3 DNA is TGTGCCAGCAAGAACGAAAGCGGGGGGGCCATGAATGAGCAGTTCTTC. The genes are TRBV9 and TRBJ2-1, with 10 positions matching TRBD2. The CDR3 contains 16 residues. Germline CDR1 SGDLS, CDR2 YYNGEE. J was trimmed by 7 bases and V by 6 bases; bases with no gene match: 13.

This clone came up once. J is TRBJ1-1 and V is TRBV19; TRBD1 agrees at 8 bases. V trimming: 5 bases; J trimming: 7 bases; junction bases outside the gene matches: 12. Germline V gene lookup returns CDR1 LNHDA and CDR2 SQIVND (reference sequence). This CDR3 comprises 15 residues. The CDR3 is CASSWQGASLGEAFF. The CDR3 nucleotides are TGTGCCAGTAGTTGGCAGGGGGCCAGTTTGGGTGAAGCTTTCTTT. Filled out from reference TRBV19 and TRBJ1-1, the complete variable domain reads DGGITQSPKYLFRKEGQNVTLSCEQNLNHDAMYWYRQDPGQGLRLIYYSQIVNDFQKGDIAEGYSVSREKKESFPLTVTSAQKNPTAFYLCASSWQGASLGEAFFGQGTRLTVV.

This clone has more than one count but fewer than ten. The chain joins TRBV29-1 to TRBJ2-1; D ambiguous. This CDR3 spans 12 amino acids. Trimming cost V 1 base and J 6 bases, with 7 bases left between them. The germline CDR1 and CDR2 sequences are SQVTM and ANQGSEA. The CDR3 DNA follows: TGCAGCGTTGAAGGAGGTCGCAATGAGCAGTTCTTC. Its protein product is CSVEGGRNEQFF.

V and J are TRBV4-3 and TRBJ2-7; 10 nucleotides agree with TRBD2. J was trimmed by 3 bases and V by 0 bases; bases with no gene match: 5. CDR3 size: 16 residues. Germline-derived CDR1 and CDR2 are LGHNA and YSLEER. The CDR3: CASSQDEAGGIYEQYF. CDR3 in DNA: TGCGCCAGCAGCCAAGATGAAGCGGGGGGGATCTACGAGCAGTACTTC.

The J gene is TRBJ2-7, the V gene TRBV5-4, with 9 bases aligning to TRBD2. Germline lookup yields CDR1 SGHNT and CDR2 YYREEE (reference sequence). The CDR3 length is 17 residues. Trimming removed 0 bases from V and 1 base from J; junction bases left unmatched: 8. DNA of the CDR3: TGTGCCAGCAGCTTGGAGCGCGGTAGCGGGGGTTCCTACGAGCAGTACTTC. Translated, it gives CASSLERGSGGSYEQYF.

This chain joins TRBV4-1 and TRBJ1-4; D ambiguous. Trimming left V 4 bases short and J 3 bases short, with 12 bases between. The CDR3 consists of 15 residues. Germline lookup yields CDR1 MGHRA and CDR2 YSYEKL. CDR3 sequence reads: CASSLGGLSNEKLFF. As DNA, the CDR3 is TGCGCCAGCAGCCTAGGCGGACTTTCTAATGAAAAACTGTTTTTT.

This chain connects TRBV7-6 to TRBJ2-7; D is perhaps TRBD1 or TRBD2 (5 bases each). V was clipped by 4 bases and J by 0 bases, with 19 bases between them. CDR1 is SGHVS and CDR2 is FNYEAQ in the germline V gene. The CDR3 is 17 amino acids. CDR3 sequence reads: CASSSPRQGDDSYEQYF. CDR3 nucleotide sequence: TGTGCCAGCAGCTCACCCCGTCAGGGAGATGACTCCTACGAGCAGTACTTC.

The rearrangement links TRBV7-9 to TRBJ2-7; 9 positions match TRBD1. The CDR3 has 14 amino acids. V lost 5 bases and J lost 4; bases outside the gene matches: 6. Germline V CDR1 and CDR2: SEHNR, FQNEAQ (reference sequence). In DNA, the CDR3 is TGTGCCAGCAGCCGGGACAGGGCATCGTACGAGCAGTACTTC. Its protein is CASSRDRASYEQYF.

The chain recombines TRBV19 with TRBJ2-2; D may be TRBD1 or TRBD2 (6 bases each). The CDR3 has 15 residues. The V gene's germline CDR1 is LNHDA and CDR2 SQIVND (reference sequence). Between the trimmed V and J ends, which lost 6 bases and 1 base, there was a span of 12 bases. The CDR3 reads CASRPRGLNTGELFF. The CDR3 region has the DNA TGTGCCAGTAGACCCAGGGGACTGAACACCGGGGAGCTGTTTTTT.

About this clone: A junction end diverges from the germline sequence, so it may reflect a read error. The J gene is TRBJ2-1, the V gene TRBV7-9; D may match TRBD1 or TRBD2 (5 bases each). The CDR3 consists of 14 residues. Germline assignment: CDR1 SEHNR and CDR2 FQNEAQ (reference sequence). CDR3 nucleotides: TGCGCCAGCAGCCAACGGACGGGACGAGGGGAGCAGTTCTTC. Its translation is CASSQRTGRGEQFF.

The chain recombines TRBV6-1 with TRBJ2-5; 9 bases map to TRBD2. Germline assignment: CDR1 MNHNS and CDR2 SASEGT. Germline trimming cut 2 bases from V and 2 bases from J; bases unmatched to any gene: 6. The CDR3 is 16 residues long. The CDR3 loop reads CASSEMAGGFQETQYF. For the CDR3, the DNA is TGTGCCAGCAGTGAAATGGCGGGGGGGTTTCAAGAGACCCAGTACTTC.

J is TRBJ1-2 and V is TRBV4-2; a possible D gene is TRBD1 (5 bases). This CDR3 is 15 amino acids long. V lost 1 base and J 5 bases, leaving 14 bases between the germline ends. The germline CDR1 and CDR2 sequences are LGHNA and YNFKEQ. The CDR3 sequence: CASSQGVKGEYGYTF. Written as DNA, the CDR3 is TGTGCCAGCAGCCAAGGGGTGAAAGGGGAATATGGCTACACCTTC.

This chain uses TRBV28 with TRBJ2-3, with D maybe TRBD2 (6 bases). CDR1 and CDR2 from the germline V gene are MDHEN and SYDVKM. This CDR3 spans 18 amino acids. Deletions cut 7 bases from V and 1 base from J, with 24 bases between. CDR3 DNA sequence: TGTGCCAGCACTATTCAGCTGGGGGTGGGGGGAGGCACAGATACGCAGTATTTT. This codes for CASTIQLGVGGGTDTQYF.

The chain links TRBV10-3 to TRBJ1-3; D uncertain. CDR3 length: 15 amino acids. Between the trimmed V and J ends, which lost 3 bases and 0 bases, there was a span of 9 bases. Germline assignment: CDR1 ENHRY and CDR2 SYGVKD. For the CDR3, the DNA is TGTGCCATCAGTGAAGTAACCACCTCTGGAAACACCATATATTTT. Protein sequence: CAISEVTTSGNTIYF.

DNA for the CDR3: TGTGCCAGCAGTTACTCGAGGGACAGAGATAATTCACCCCTCCACTTT. It encodes CASSYSRDRDNSPLHF. The chain is built from TRBV6-5 and TRBJ1-6; 7 bases match TRBD1. Germline V CDR1 and CDR2: MNHEY, SVGAGI. CDR3 length: 16 residues. The V segment lost 0 bases and the J segment 5 bases; nucleotides outside the gene matches: 4.

The chain employs TRBV19 and TRBJ1-5; no clear D gene. This CDR3 region has 12 residues. Germline V lookup: CDR1 LNHDA, CDR2 SQIVND (reference sequence). V was pared by 3 bases and J by 4 bases, with 4 bases between. CDR3 DNA: TGTGCCAGTAGTATCGGAAATCAGCCCCAGCATTTT. It specifies CASSIGNQPQHF.

This sequence joins TRBV18 and TRBJ2-7; D may be TRBD1 (5 bases). CDR3 size: 13 residues. CDR1 is KGHSH and CDR2 is LQKENI in the germline V gene. V was cut by 1 base and J by 4 bases, with 8 bases left in between. The CDR3 DNA sequence: TGTGCCAGCTCACCACAGGGGCCGTACGAGCAGTACTTC. This gives the protein CASSPQGPYEQYF. The full variable domain, rest sourced from reference TRBV18 and TRBJ2-7, is NAGVMQNPRHLVRRRGQEARLRCSPMKGHSHVYWYRQLPEEGLKFMVYLQKENIIDESGMPKERFSAEFPKEGPSILRIQQVVRGDSAAYFCASSPQGPYEQYFGPGTRLTVT.

This chain connects TRBV27 to TRBJ2-5; D is unclear. CDR3 length: 11 amino acids. Germline CDR1 reads MNHEY; CDR2 reads SMNVEV (reference sequence). The germline V and J ends were trimmed by 5 bases and 2 bases, with 3 bases remaining between them. DNA of the CDR3: TGTGCCAGCAGTCATCAAGAGACCCAGTACTTC. This encodes CASSHQETQYF.

The DNA of the CDR3 is TGTGCCAGCAGCGCGACACAGAGCTCCTACAATGAGCAGTTCTTC. It translates to CASSATQSSYNEQFF. The V call is TRBV5-5, the J call TRBJ2-1, with unresolved D. CDR3 length equals 15 residues. Per the germline V gene, CDR1 is SGHKS and CDR2 is YYEKEE (reference sequence). Trimming stripped 4 bases from V and 0 bases from J, with 11 bases between.